Reported below is one TCR beta chain. The antigen is unknown. A junction boundary mismatches the germline segment, possibly from a read error. The germline V gene encodes CDR1 SSHAT and CDR2 FNYEAQ (reference sequence). The CDR3 length is 14 residues. This sample was taken from a study of cytomegalovirus exposure and HLA in healthy donors. General observations from the study: A classifier reportedly called cytomegalovirus status with high sensitivity and specificity.

Some clones are missing from TCRdb's copy, which holds only in-frame ones; the method was immunoSEQ multiplex PCR. The profile shows about 200,000 clones, 85% to 90% of them singletons. The source material was PBMCs. This TCR was sampled from a young woman in good health and CMV-seronegative. The gene calls are TRBV7-7 and TRBJ2-5; unclear D gene. The CDR3 DNA is TGTGCTAGCAGCTTAGGTGGCTTACAAGAGACCCAGTACTTC. It codes for CASSLGGLQETQYF.